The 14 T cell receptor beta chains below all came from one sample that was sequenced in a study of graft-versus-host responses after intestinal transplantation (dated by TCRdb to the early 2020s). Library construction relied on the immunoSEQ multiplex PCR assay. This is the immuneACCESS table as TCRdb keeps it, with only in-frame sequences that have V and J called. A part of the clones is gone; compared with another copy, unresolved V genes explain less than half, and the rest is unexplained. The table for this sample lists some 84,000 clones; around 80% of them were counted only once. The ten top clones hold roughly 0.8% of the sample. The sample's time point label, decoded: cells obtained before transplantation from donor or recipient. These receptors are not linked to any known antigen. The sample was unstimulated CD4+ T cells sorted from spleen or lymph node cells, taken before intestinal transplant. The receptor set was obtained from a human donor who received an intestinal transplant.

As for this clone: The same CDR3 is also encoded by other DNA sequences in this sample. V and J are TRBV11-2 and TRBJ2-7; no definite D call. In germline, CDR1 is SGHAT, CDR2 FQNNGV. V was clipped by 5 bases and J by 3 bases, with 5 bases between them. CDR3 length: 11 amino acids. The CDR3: CASSRGYEQYF. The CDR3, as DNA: TGTGCCAGCAGCCGAGGCTACGAGCAGTACTTC.

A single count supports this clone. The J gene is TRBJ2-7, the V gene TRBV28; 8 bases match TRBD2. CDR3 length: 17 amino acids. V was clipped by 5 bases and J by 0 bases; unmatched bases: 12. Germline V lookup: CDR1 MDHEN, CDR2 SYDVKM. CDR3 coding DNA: TGTGCCAGCAGTCCCCTCTTTAGCGGGAAGAGCTCCTACGAGCAGTACTTC. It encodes CASSPLFSGKSSYEQYF.

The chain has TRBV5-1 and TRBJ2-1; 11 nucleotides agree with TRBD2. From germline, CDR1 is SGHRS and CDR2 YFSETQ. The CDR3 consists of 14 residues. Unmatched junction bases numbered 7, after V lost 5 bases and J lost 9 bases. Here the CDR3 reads CASSVSLAGVEQFF. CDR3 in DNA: TGCGCCAGCAGTGTATCACTAGCGGGAGTTGAGCAGTTCTTC. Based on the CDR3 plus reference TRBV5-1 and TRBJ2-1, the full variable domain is KAGVTQTPRYLIKTRGQQVTLSCSPISGHRSVSWYQQTPGQGLQFLFEYFSETQRNKGNFPGRFSGRQFSNSRSEMNVSTLELGDSALYLCASSVSLAGVEQFFGPGTRLTVL.

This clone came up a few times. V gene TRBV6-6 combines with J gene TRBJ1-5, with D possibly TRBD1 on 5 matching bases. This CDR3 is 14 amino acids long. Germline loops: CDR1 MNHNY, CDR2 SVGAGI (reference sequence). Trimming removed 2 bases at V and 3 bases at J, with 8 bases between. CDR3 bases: TGTGCCAGCAGTTACACGGGGGTCAATCAGCCCCAGCATTTT. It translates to CASSYTGVNQPQHF.

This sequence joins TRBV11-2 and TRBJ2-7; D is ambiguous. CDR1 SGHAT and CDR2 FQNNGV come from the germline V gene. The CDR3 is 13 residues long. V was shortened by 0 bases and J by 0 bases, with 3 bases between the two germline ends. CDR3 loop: CASSLDHSYEQYF. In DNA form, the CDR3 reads TGTGCCAGCAGCTTAGATCACTCCTACGAGCAGTACTTC.

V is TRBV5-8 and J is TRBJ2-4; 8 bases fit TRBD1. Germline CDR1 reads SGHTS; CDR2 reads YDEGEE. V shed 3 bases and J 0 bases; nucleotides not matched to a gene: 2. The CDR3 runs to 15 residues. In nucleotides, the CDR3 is TGTGCCAGCAGCTCAGGGGGCTTAGCCAAAAACATTCAGTACTTC. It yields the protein CASSSGGLAKNIQYF.

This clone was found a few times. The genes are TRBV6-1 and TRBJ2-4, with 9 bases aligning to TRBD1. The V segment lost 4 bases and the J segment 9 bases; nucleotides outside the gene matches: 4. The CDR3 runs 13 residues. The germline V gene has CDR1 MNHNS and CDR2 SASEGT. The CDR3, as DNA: TGTGCCAGCAGTGTAGACAGGGGGGGCATTCAGTACTTC. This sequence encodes CASSVDRGGIQYF.

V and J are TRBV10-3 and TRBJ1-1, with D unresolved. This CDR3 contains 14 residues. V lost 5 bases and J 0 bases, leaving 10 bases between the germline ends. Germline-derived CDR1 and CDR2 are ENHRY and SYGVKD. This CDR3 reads CAISTGAVNTEAFF. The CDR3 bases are TGTGCCATCAGTACGGGTGCGGTGAACACTGAAGCTTTCTTT.

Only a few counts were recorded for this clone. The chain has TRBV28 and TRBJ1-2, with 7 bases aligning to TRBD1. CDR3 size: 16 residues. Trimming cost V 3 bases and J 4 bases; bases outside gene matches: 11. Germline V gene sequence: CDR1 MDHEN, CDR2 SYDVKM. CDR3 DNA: TGTGCCAGCAGTTTTATGGACAGGATTTCCGTCTATGGCTACACCTTC. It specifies CASSFMDRISVYGYTF.

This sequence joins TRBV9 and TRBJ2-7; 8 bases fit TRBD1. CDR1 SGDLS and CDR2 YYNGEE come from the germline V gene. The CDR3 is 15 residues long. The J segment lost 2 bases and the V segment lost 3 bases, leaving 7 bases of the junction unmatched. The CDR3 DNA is TGTGCCAGCAGCGGTTCGGGACAGGCAGCCTACGAGCAGTACTTC. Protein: CASSGSGQAAYEQYF.

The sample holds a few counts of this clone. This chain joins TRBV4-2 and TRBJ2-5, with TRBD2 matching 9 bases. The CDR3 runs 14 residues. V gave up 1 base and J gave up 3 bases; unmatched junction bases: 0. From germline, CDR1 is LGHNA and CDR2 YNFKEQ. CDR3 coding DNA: TGTGCCAGCAGCCAAGGACTAGCGGAAGAGACCCAGTACTTC. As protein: CASSQGLAEETQYF.

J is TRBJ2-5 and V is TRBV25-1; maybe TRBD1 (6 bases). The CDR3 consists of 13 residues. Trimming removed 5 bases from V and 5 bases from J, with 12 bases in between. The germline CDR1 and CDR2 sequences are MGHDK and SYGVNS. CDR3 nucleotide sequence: TGTGCCAGCAGTACACAGGGACGGGAGACCCAGTACTTC. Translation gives CASSTQGRETQYF.

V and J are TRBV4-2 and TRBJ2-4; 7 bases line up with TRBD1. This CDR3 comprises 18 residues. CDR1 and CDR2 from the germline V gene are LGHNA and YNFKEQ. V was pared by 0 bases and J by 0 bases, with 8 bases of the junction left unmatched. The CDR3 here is CASSQDRRQGLAKNIQYF. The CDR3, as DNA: TGTGCCAGCAGCCAAGATCGTCGACAGGGTTTAGCCAAAAACATTCAGTACTTC.

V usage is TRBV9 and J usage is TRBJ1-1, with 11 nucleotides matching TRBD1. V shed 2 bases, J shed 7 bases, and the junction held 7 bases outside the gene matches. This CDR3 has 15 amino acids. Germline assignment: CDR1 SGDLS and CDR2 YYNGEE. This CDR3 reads CASSVGGTGGDEAFF. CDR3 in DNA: TGTGCCAGCAGCGTTGGGGGGACAGGGGGGGATGAAGCTTTCTTT.